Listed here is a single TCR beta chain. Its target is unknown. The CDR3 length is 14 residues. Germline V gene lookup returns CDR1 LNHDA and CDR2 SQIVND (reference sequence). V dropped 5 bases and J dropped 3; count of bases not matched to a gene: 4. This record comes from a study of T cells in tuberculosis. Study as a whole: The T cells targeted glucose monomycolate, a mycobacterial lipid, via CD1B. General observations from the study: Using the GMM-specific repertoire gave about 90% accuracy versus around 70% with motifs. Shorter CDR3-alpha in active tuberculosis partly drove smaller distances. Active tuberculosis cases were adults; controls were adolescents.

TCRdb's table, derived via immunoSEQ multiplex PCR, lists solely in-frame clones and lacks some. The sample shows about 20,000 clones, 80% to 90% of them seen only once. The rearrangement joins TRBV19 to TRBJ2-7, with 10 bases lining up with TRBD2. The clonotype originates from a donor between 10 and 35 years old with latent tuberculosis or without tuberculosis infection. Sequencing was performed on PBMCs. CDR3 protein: CASSPSSGGYEQYF. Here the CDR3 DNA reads TGTGCCAGTAGTCCGTCTAGCGGGGGCTACGAGCAGTACTTC. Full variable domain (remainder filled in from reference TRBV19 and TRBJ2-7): DGGITQSPKYLFRKEGQNVTLSCEQNLNHDAMYWYRQDPGQGLRLIYYSQIVNDFQKGDIAEGYSVSREKKESFPLTVTSAQKNPTAFYLCASSPSSGGYEQYFGPGTRLTVT.